This TCR beta chain came from a study of T cells in Graves' hyperthyroidism and ophthalmopathy (dated by TCRdb to the late 2010s). Background for the entire study: Peripheral blood was collected at initial diagnosis, before any treatment. TCR V-J signatures able to tell the groups apart were searched for in a discovery cohort of about a hundred patients, of whom about 40 had Graves' ophthalmopathy and 55 to 65 had stable Graves' hyperthyroidism. An independent validation cohort of fewer than 20 hyperthyroidism patients and about 15 patients who later progressed to ophthalmopathy tested prospective prediction of ophthalmopathy. The 90 to 100 discovery patients were randomly divided into training and test sets at a 7:3 ratio. In several Graves' hyperthyroidism patients, the study also compared T-cell repertoires from thyroid tissue with T-cell repertoires from blood. After blood sampling, hyperthyroidism patients were treated with methimazole at a starting dose of 30 mg daily, and ophthalmopathy patients were treated with high-dose intravenous methylprednisolone. TCR Vbeta CDR3 sequencing of around 130 peripheral blood samples (approximately 44 ophthalmopathy, over 70 hyperthyroidism and roughly 17 progressor patients) is reported in the paper.

Study-wide conclusions, independent of this receptor: Most expanded thyroid clonotypes (frequency above 0.001) were also found in blood, which suggests that blood repertoires may mirror thyroid immune responses. In validation, the model predicted progression to ophthalmopathy with approximately 71% sensitivity and less than 75% specificity, a median of approximately 6.5 months before onset. In cross-validation, a model built on a 13 V-J signature told ophthalmopathy apart from stable hyperthyroidism with 87.88% sensitivity and about 81% specificity, and in testing the same model reached 80%/75%. Sample size was not statistically predetermined, and blinding of investigators to group allocation was not performed.

The TCR beta CDR3 regions were amplified from the RNA transcripts. For the first round of RT-PCR on the TCR CDR3, the HTBI primer set was used together with the Qiagen OneStep RT-PCR kit. A second multiplex PCR round built the libraries, followed by size selection and purification. The libraries were sequenced on an Illumina HiSeq2000 using paired-end 100 bp reads. The original methods were these. SOAPnuke was used to process the raw data, with reads discarded if the reads contained adapters or uncalled bases, had a mean Phred below 15, or lacked an exact constant-primer or identifier match. COPE v1.2.5 was used to merge high-quality paired reads, and clonotypes were defined as unique nucleotide sequences. MiTCR v1.1 was used to align clonotypes to the IMGT TRBV, TRBD and TRBJ reference segments. Analysis was restricted to V-J combinations with a frequency above 0.0001, which covered 99% to 99.2% of repertoires. A TCS score was defined as the ratio of F50 (clonal expansion) to E x V (chaos), with BLOSUM62-based TCRdist applied between CDR3 peptides within each V-J. Welch's t-statistics and random forest reduced 450 to 600 V-J features to 13, which were used in a naive Bayes classifier (R e1071). TCRdb reworked the public reads: Q25 trimming with fastp, MiXCR clone assembly, productive beta chains retained. Every distinct CDR3 protein forms one entry, paired with its most common genes and DNA. These V and J calls rely on TCRdb rather than the paper's analysis. The sample table records some 700,000 distinct CDR3 sequences; 15% to 20% of these occur just once. The ten top clones hold 15% to 17% of the sample.

Stable Graves' hyperthyroidism was defined as no progression to ophthalmopathy during 18 months of follow-up. The hyperthyroidism patients were between 18 and 65 years old and newly diagnosed, with a disease duration of less than 2 months. Any patient with an uncontrolled infection, another autoimmune disease, pregnancy or lactation was excluded. Clinical symptoms, serum thyroxine and TRAb, thyroid ultrasound, and orbital computed tomography formed the basis for the diagnoses. PBMCs were separated from 7.5 to 10 ml of fresh peripheral blood using Ficoll-Paque density gradient centrifugation. Total RNA was extracted with Trizol reagent, and quality was checked on an Agilent 2100 Bioanalyzer. This clonotype was seen a handful of times. There is no known antigen for this receptor. The input lacks base qualities; no much larger clone sits a single base away. CDR1 and CDR2, looked up from the germline V gene, are SQVTM and ANQGSEA. Measured from the cysteine to the phenylalanine, the CDR3 is 17 residues long. Only the CDR3 region is kept as DNA, spanning 51 bases read in frame from base 1. V is cut back by 3 bases and J by 1 base, with 12 bases in the junction unmatched.

Sample: blood. The rearrangement joined TRBV29-1 to TRBJ2-1; 7 of the junction bases match TRBD2. This clonotype originated in a man aged 45-65 years with Graves' hyperthyroidism. The DNA sequence follows: TGCAGCGTTGATATCCACCGGGGGGAAACGTCCTACAATGAGCAGTTCTTC. It codes for CSVDIHRGETSYNEQFF.